The rows below give T cell receptor beta chains drawn from one sample of a study of cytomegalovirus exposure and HLA in healthy donors. The data were produced by immunoSEQ multiplex PCR, yet TCRdb's version contains in-frame clones alone and is incomplete. Among about 120,000 clones listed, approximately 79% were seen once. Sample: PBMCs. These receptor sequences come from a man aged 25-45 years in good health and CMV-seronegative. Each CDR3 is given with its conserved first and last residue. A D gene is named only where the DNA matches it firmly. The size of a clone is reported for some rows only, either as once, few or many, or as a class for expanded clones.

V gene	D gene	J gene	clone size	CDR3 DNA	CDR3 protein
TRBV28	.	TRBJ2-7	.	TGTGCCAGCAGTTCCATCTCCTACGAGCAGTACTTC	CASSSISYEQYF
TRBV30	.	TRBJ2-1	.	TGTGCCTGGAGTAGGGGCAGGGGCAATGAGCAGTTCTTC	CAWSRGRGNEQFF
TRBV4-2	.	TRBJ1-6	.	TGTGCCAGCAGCCAAGATCGGCAGGGGTATTCACCCCTCCACTTT	CASSQDRQGYSPLHF
TRBV29-1	.	TRBJ2-7	few	TGCAGCGTGACACCCCTAAATTCACTCTACGAGCAGTACTTC	CSVTPLNSLYEQYF
TRBV7-7	TRBD1	TRBJ2-3	.	TGTGCTAGCAGCATAGGGGGCAGGGGTTTAGATACGCAGTATTTT	CASSIGGRGLDTQYF
TRBV5-1	TRBD1	TRBJ1-2	.	TGCGCCAGCAGCTCCCAGACAGGGGACGGCTACACCTTC	CASSSQTGDGYTF
TRBV30	TRBD1	TRBJ1-6	few	TGTGCCTGGAGTCCGGGACAGGAGAATTCACCCCTCCACTTT	CAWSPGQENSPLHF
TRBV9	.	TRBJ1-1	once	TGTGCCAGCAGCGAGAAAGGGGAGGTGAACACTGAAGCTTTCTTT	CASSEKGEVNTEAFF
TRBV19	.	TRBJ1-5	.	TGTGCCAGTAGTCGGGTCGGGGGACAGCCCCAGCATTTT	CASSRVGGQPQHF
TRBV5-1	.	TRBJ2-3	.	TGCGCCAGCAGCTCGACGACCCAACCCGGGGATACGCAGTATTTT	CASSSTTQPGDTQYF
TRBV7-9	TRBD2	TRBJ2-1	.	TGTGCCAGCACGCACCCCCCGGGGCGGGGGAGGCACAATGAGCAGTTCTTC	CASTHPPGRGRHNEQFF
TRBV5-1	TRBD1	TRBJ2-7	few	TGCGCCAGCAGCTTGCGGGACAGGGGGAACGAGCAGTACTTC	CASSLRDRGNEQYF